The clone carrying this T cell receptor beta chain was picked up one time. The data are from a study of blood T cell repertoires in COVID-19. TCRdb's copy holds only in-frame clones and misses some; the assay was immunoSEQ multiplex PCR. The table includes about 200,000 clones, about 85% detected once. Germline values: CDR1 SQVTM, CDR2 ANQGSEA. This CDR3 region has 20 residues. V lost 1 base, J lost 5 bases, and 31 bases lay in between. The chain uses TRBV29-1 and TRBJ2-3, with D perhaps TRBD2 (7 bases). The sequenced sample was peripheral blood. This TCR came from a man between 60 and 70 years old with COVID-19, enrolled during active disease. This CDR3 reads CSVEGGGTSEGRQVRDTQYF. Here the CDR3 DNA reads TGCAGCGTTGAAGGGGGGGGAACCTCCGAAGGAAGACAGGTGAGAGATACGCAGTATTTT.